The 28 T cell receptor beta chains below were found in one sample sequenced in a study of blood T cells in healthy people across ages. Using a J-beta primer mix together with a sample-barcoded 5' primer, a second PCR was run for roughly 6 to 11 cycles. TCRdb re-derived calls from the 5' RACE reads in MiXCR, one entry per CDR3 protein. The sample lists 1.4 million to 1.5 million distinct CDR3 sequences, roughly 45% occurring once. Sequencing was done on a sample of blood. These receptors were collected from a woman aged 18-29 years in good health.

The chain recombines TRBV10-3 with TRBJ2-2, with D unclear. Trimming cost V 6 bases and J 5 bases, with 10 bases left between them. Germline V CDR1 and CDR2: ENHRY, SYGVKD. CDR3 length: 13 residues. The CDR3 is CAIRGIATGELFF. The CDR3 region has the DNA TGTGCCATCAGGGGGATTGCTACCGGGGAGCTGTTTTTT.

Remarks on this clonotype: Sequence at one end of the junction differs from germline and may be a read error. This chain links TRBV6-1 with TRBJ2-3; unclear D gene. Germline V CDR1 and CDR2: MNHNS, SASEGT. This CDR3 contains 14 residues. For the CDR3, the DNA is TGTGCCGGCAGTGAAGCAGGTAGCACAGATACGCAGTATTTT. Residues: CAGSEAGSTDTQYF.

The V and J genes are TRBV4-1 and TRBJ2-1, with 8 bases identical to TRBD2. Germline V gives CDR1 MGHRA, CDR2 YSYEKL. The V gene end was trimmed by 3 bases and the J gene end by 4 bases; junction bases not matched to a gene: 8. The CDR3 totals 16 residues. DNA for the CDR3: TGCGCCAGCAGCCAGGCATATAGCGGGACGTACAATGAGCAGTTCTTC. Amino acids: CASSQAYSGTYNEQFF.

The chain has TRBV4-1 and TRBJ1-2, with D possibly matching TRBD1 (6 bases). From germline, CDR1 is MGHRA and CDR2 YSYEKL. This CDR3 comprises 12 residues. The V end was cut by 0 bases, the J end by 12 bases, with 11 bases between. The DNA for the CDR3 is TGCGCCAGCAGCCAAGATAAGGGGGTAAACACCTTC. It is translated as CASSQDKGVNTF.

CDR3 nucleotides: TGTGCCAGTACCATAGCAGGACTAGCGGGTGGAGAGCAGTACTTC. Translating it yields CASTIAGLAGGEQYF. The rearrangement joins TRBV19 to TRBJ2-5, with TRBD2 identical over 11 bases. Germline loops: CDR1 LNHDA, CDR2 SQIVND (reference sequence). V trimming: 7 bases; J trimming: 11 bases; junction bases outside the gene matches: 15. The CDR3 is 15 amino acids.

This sequence joins TRBV12-3 or TRBV12-4 and TRBJ1-1; D might be TRBD1 (5 bases). The CDR3 extends over 15 amino acids. The V gene lost 8 bases and the J gene lost 8 bases, with 24 bases spanning the gap. CDR3 in DNA: TGTGCCAGCCACTCCCTTGCGTGGGGACCTGCCGAAGCTTTCTTT. As protein: CASHSLAWGPAEAFF.

The chain couples TRBV5-1 to TRBJ2-5; 9 bases match TRBD2. The V segment lost 4 bases and the J segment 11 bases; nucleotides outside the gene matches: 18. Per the germline V gene, CDR1 is SGHRS and CDR2 is YFSETQ. There are 16 residues in the CDR3. CDR3 sequence reads: CASSLSGTSPLNEQYF. In DNA, the CDR3 is TGCGCCAGCAGCCTATCCGGGACTAGCCCCCTCAATGAGCAGTACTTC.

The chain is built from TRBV7-9 and TRBJ1-2; tentatively, D is TRBD1 (6 bases). Trimming shortened V by 8 bases and J by 7 bases, and 11 bases separated the two germline ends. The CDR3 has 11 amino acids. Germline V gives CDR1 SEHNR, CDR2 FQNEAQ (reference sequence). CDR3 residues: CASEGGGGYTF. The CDR3 DNA reads TGTGCCAGCGAAGGGGGTGGTGGCTACACCTTC.

The sample holds a few counts of this clonotype. The chain has TRBV5-1 and TRBJ2-1; 11 nucleotides align to TRBD2. The CDR3 length is 20 residues. V shed 1 base, J shed 5 bases, and the junction held 17 bases outside the gene matches. Germline V gene data show CDR1 as SGHRS and CDR2 as YFSETQ. As DNA, the CDR3 is TGCGCCAGCAGCTTGTTTTCTAGCGGGGGGCCTTCCTCGCTCCACAATGAGCAGTTCTTC. Encoded protein: CASSLFSSGGPSSLHNEQFF.

This sequence joins TRBV12-3 or TRBV12-4 and TRBJ1-1, with 11 bases identical to TRBD1. V lost 6 bases and J lost 8; bases outside the gene matches: 8. The CDR3 is 14 amino acids. The CDR3 region is CASRPGQGGQEAFF. In DNA, the CDR3 is TGTGCCAGCAGGCCGGGACAGGGGGGACAAGAAGCTTTCTTT.

Details on this clonotype: Germline and junction disagree at one end, which may indicate a read error. The V and J genes are TRBV2 and TRBJ2-7; 12 nucleotides align to TRBD1. CDR3 length: 13 amino acids. The germline CDR1 and CDR2 sequences are SNHLY and FYNNEI. CDR3 region: CSSRGQGAREQYF. The CDR3 coding sequence is TGTTCCAGCAGGGGACAGGGGGCGAGGGAGCAGTACTTC.

The chain recombines TRBV9 with TRBJ2-1; D possibly corresponds to TRBD2 (7 bases). The CDR3 has 18 residues. Germline V gives CDR1 SGDLS, CDR2 YYNGEE. The V and J ends lost 1 base and 6 bases respectively, with 23 bases between them. The chain's CDR3 is CASSVPTGGTGGRNEQFF. The CDR3 bases are TGTGCCAGCAGCGTACCGACGGGGGGCACGGGGGGACGCAATGAGCAGTTCTTC.

The chain joins TRBV20-1 to TRBJ2-5, with 9 bases that match TRBD2. The CDR3 runs to 16 residues. Germline V gives CDR1 DFQATT, CDR2 SNEGSKA (reference sequence). J gave up 11 bases and V 3 bases, and 19 bases lay outside the gene matches. The CDR3, as DNA: TGCAGTGCTAGGACCACTAGCGCCGCGGGAGGGGGTGAGCAGTACTTC. This sequence encodes CSARTTSAAGGGEQYF.

This clonotype is a singleton in its sample. The chain joins TRBV4-1 to TRBJ2-1; 7 bases align to TRBD1. CDR3 length equals 16 residues. Germline CDR1 MGHRA, CDR2 YSYEKL. The ends lost 0 bases at V and 10 bases at J; junction bases unmatched: 12. CDR3 sequence (DNA): TGCGCCAGCAGCCAAGACCCAGGGACAGAGGGCTACGAGCAGTTCTTC. It specifies CASSQDPGTEGYEQFF.

The chain combines TRBV4-1 with TRBJ2-1, with TRBD2 matching 7 bases. V trimming: 2 bases; J trimming: 7 bases; junction bases outside the gene matches: 17. This CDR3 has 18 residues. Germline V gene sequence: CDR1 MGHRA, CDR2 YSYEKL. DNA of the CDR3: TGCGCCAGCAGCCAACCTACAACTACGGGACTAACGGGGAATGAGCAGTTCTTC. Residues: CASSQPTTTGLTGNEQFF.

Many counts were recorded for this clonotype. This rearrangement joins TRBV20-1 to TRBJ2-1; 7 bases map to TRBD2. Trimming took 1 base from V and 9 from J; bases not matched to a gene: 9. Germline V CDR1 and CDR2: DFQATT, SNEGSKA (reference sequence). The CDR3 is made up of 14 amino acids. CDR3 nucleotide sequence: TGCAGTGCTAGAGCAAGCAGTGGGAGGGGTGAGCAGTTCTTC. Translated, it gives CSARASSGRGEQFF.

This clonotype was recorded a few times. The V gene is TRBV10-3, the J gene TRBJ2-3; TRBD2 matches at 8 bases. The CDR3 extends over 17 amino acids. The V gene end was trimmed by 7 bases and the J gene end by 4 bases; junction bases not matched to a gene: 16. Germline V CDR1 and CDR2: ENHRY, SYGVKD. In DNA form, the CDR3 reads TGTGCCATCACCAGGACTAGCCCTACACCCTCCCCAGATACGCAGTATTTT. This gives the protein CAITRTSPTPSPDTQYF.

This clonotype has only a few counts. CDR3 loop: CASSEPAGQSYNEQFF. CDR3 DNA: TGTGCCAGCAGTGAACCCGCGGGACAATCCTACAATGAGCAGTTCTTC. The rearrangement joins TRBV6-1 to TRBJ2-1; D possibly matches TRBD1 or TRBD2 (6 bases each). V lost 2 bases and J lost 1, with 12 bases in between. The CDR3 runs to 16 residues. The germline gives CDR1 MNHNS, CDR2 SASEGT.

The V and J genes are TRBV3-1 and TRBJ1-2; D is unclear. CDR3 size: 14 residues. Trimming took off 0 bases at V and 5 bases at J, with 10 bases between the two ends. The germline CDR1 and CDR2 sequences are LGHDT and YNNKEL (reference sequence). The CDR3 sequence: CASSQDPPGYGYTF. CDR3 nucleotide sequence: TGTGCCAGCAGCCAAGACCCCCCAGGTTATGGCTACACCTTC.

The genes are TRBV6-6 and TRBJ1-1; D is undetermined. Per germline, CDR1 MNHNY and CDR2 SVGAGI (reference sequence). The germline V and J ends were trimmed by 2 bases and 11 bases, with 9 bases remaining between them. The CDR3 extends over 11 amino acids. The CDR3 sequence: CASSYGFTAFF. CDR3 coding DNA: TGTGCCAGCAGTTACGGGTTTACGGCTTTCTTT.

This clonotype was observed once. The rearrangement joins TRBV20-1 to TRBJ2-5, with a tentative D call TRBD2 (6 bases). The CDR3 consists of 14 residues. The V end was cut by 7 bases, the J end by 4 bases, with 19 bases between. Germline loops: CDR1 DFQATT, CDR2 SNEGSKA (reference sequence). CDR3 residues: CSVIAAPEGETQYF. The DNA for the CDR3 is TGCAGTGTCATAGCGGCCCCCGAGGGAGAGACCCAGTACTTC.

This clonotype was observed a handful of times. J is TRBJ1-2 and V is TRBV6-1, with TRBD1 as a possible D gene (6 bases). Deletions cut 2 bases from V and 4 bases from J, with 14 bases between. The germline V gene encodes CDR1 MNHNS and CDR2 SASEGT. CDR3 length equals 15 residues. The CDR3 protein is CASSERTATSYGYTF. CDR3 bases: TGTGCCAGCAGTGAAAGGACAGCTACCTCCTATGGCTACACCTTC.

The table lists this clonotype with a few counts. The rearrangement joins TRBV3-1 to TRBJ2-3, with 7 bases aligning to TRBD2. J was trimmed by 7 bases and V by 0 bases; bases with no gene match: 7. From germline, CDR1 is LGHDT and CDR2 YNNKEL (reference sequence). The CDR3 covers 15 residues. Here the CDR3 reads CASSQDPTSANTQYF. CDR3 nucleotide sequence: TGTGCCAGCAGCCAAGACCCTACTAGCGCCAATACGCAGTATTTT.

The rearrangement links TRBV10-3 to TRBJ1-2; 8 bases fit TRBD1. Germline V gene lookup returns CDR1 ENHRY and CDR2 SYGVKD. V trimming: 3 bases; J trimming: 8 bases; junction bases outside the gene matches: 5. The CDR3 length is 13 residues. The CDR3 reads CAISEGRGQGYTF. CDR3 DNA sequence: TGTGCCATCAGTGAAGGCAGGGGGCAAGGCTACACCTTC.

V and J are TRBV4-1 and TRBJ2-4; D gene uncertain. Germline loops: CDR1 MGHRA, CDR2 YSYEKL. Trimming stripped 0 bases from V and 0 bases from J, with 6 bases between. CDR3 size: 15 residues. CDR3 sequence: CASSQETAAKNIQYF. CDR3 nucleotide sequence: TGCGCCAGCAGCCAAGAAACGGCAGCCAAAAACATTCAGTACTTC.

This clonotype was counted at least ten times. The chain recombines TRBV10-3 with TRBJ2-3; possible D gene TRBD2, 5 bases. This CDR3 contains 12 residues. Germline CDR1 and CDR2: ENHRY and SYGVKD. V was clipped by 6 bases and J by 1 base, with 5 bases between them. CDR3 sequence: CAISGGTDTQYF. The CDR3 DNA sequence: TGTGCCATCAGCGGGGGCACAGATACGCAGTATTTT.

This clonotype was counted only a few times. The chain has TRBV6-1 and TRBJ1-2; 7 positions match TRBD1. The CDR3 is 14 residues long. CDR1 and CDR2 (germline): MNHNS, SASEGT. Trimming at V came to 6 bases and at J to 4 bases, leaving 8 bases not matched to a gene. This CDR3 is CASRQDRTAYGYTF. In DNA, the CDR3 is TGTGCCAGCAGACAGGACAGGACGGCCTATGGCTACACCTTC.

The chain carries TRBV29-1 and TRBJ1-2, with 9 bases that match TRBD1. The J segment lost 8 bases and the V segment lost 7 bases, leaving 11 bases of the junction unmatched. Germline V CDR1 and CDR2: SQVTM, ANQGSEA. This CDR3 has 13 residues. CDR3 sequence: CSAIRDRVLGYTF. The CDR3, as DNA: TGCAGCGCCATCCGGGACAGGGTGCTCGGCTACACCTTC.